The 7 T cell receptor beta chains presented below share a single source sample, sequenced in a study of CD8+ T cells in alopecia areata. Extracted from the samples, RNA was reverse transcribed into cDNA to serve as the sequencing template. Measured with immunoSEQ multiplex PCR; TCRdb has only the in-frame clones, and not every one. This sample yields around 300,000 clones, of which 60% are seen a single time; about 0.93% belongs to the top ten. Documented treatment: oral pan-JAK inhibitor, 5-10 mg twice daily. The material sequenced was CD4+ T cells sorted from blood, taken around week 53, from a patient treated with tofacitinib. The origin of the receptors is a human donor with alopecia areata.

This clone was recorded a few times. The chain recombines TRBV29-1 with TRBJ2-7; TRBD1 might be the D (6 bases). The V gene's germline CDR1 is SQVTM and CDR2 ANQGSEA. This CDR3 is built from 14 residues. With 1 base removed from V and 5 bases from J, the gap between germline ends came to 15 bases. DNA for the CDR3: TGCAGCGTTGAAGGTGGTCAGGGGATTGACGAGCAGTACTTC. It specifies CSVEGGQGIDEQYF.

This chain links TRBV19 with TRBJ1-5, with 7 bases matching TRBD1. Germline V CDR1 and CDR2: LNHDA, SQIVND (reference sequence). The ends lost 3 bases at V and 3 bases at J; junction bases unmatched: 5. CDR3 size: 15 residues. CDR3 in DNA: TGTGCCAGTAGTATCCAGGACAGGATCAATCAGCCCCAGCATTTT. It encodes CASSIQDRINQPQHF.

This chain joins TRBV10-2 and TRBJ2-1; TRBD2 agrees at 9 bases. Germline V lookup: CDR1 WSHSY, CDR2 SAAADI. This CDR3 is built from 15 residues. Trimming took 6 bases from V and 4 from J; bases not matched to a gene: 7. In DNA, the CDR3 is TGCGCCAGCAGCCCGGGACTAGCAGCTTACAATGAGCAGTTCTTC. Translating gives CASSPGLAAYNEQFF.

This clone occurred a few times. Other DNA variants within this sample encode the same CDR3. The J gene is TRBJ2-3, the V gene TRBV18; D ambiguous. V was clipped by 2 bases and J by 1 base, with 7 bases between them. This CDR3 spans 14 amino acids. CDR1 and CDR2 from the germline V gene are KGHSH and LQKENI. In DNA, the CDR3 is TGTGCCAGCTCACCAAGGGAAGGCACAGATACGCAGTATTTT. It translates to CASSPREGTDTQYF. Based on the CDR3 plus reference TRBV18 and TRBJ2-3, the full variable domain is NAGVMQNPRHLVRRRGQEARLRCSPMKGHSHVYWYRQLPEEGLKFMVYLQKENIIDESGMPKERFSAEFPKEGPSILRIQQVVRGDSAAYFCASSPREGTDTQYFGPGTRLTVL.

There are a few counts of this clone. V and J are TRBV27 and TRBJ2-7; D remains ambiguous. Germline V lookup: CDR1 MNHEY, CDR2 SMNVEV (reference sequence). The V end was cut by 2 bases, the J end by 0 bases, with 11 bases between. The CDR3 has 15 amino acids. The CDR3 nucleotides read TGTGCCAGCAGTTTAATGCTCCCGAGCTCCTACGAGCAGTACTTC. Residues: CASSLMLPSSYEQYF.

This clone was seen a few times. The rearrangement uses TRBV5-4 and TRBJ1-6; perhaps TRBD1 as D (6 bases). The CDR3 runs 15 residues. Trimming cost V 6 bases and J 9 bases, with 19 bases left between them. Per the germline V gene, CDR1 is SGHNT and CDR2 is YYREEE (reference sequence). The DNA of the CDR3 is TGTGCCAGCAACATGGACCGGGGGGCTGTTTCACCCCTCCACTTT. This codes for CASNMDRGAVSPLHF.

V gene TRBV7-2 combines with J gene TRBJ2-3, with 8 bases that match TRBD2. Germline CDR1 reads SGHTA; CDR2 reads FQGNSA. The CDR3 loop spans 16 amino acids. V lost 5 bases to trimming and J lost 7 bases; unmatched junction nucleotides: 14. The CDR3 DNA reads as TGTGCCAGCAGCGCCCGGGTAGCGGGGCCCAGGAATACGCAGTATTTT. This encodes CASSARVAGPRNTQYF.